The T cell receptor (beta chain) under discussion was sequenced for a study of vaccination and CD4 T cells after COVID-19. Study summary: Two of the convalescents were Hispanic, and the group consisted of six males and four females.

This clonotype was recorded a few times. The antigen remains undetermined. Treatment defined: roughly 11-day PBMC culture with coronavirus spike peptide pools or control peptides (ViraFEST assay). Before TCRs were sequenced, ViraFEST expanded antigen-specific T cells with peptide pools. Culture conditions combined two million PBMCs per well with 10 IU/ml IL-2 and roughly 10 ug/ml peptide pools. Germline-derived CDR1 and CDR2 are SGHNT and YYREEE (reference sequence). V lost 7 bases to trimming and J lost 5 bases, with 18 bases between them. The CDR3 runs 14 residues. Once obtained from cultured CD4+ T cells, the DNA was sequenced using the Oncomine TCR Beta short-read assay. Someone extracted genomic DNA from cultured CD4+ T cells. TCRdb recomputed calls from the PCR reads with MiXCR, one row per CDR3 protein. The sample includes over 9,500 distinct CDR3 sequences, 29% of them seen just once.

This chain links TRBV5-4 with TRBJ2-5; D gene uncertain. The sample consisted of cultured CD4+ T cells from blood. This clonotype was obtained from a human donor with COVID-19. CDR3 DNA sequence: TGTGCCAGCCGTCGGGCCCTCTTGGTGGAGACCCAGTACTTC. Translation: CASRRALLVETQYF.